This TCR beta chain comes out of a study of shared T cell receptors in the human thymus. Assay: immunoSEQ multiplex PCR; the TCRdb copy retains only in-frame clones and omits some. The sample lists 700,000 or so clones, over 75% occurring once. Germline CDR1 reads MGHRA; CDR2 reads YSYEKL. This CDR3 spans 19 amino acids. V was shortened by 0 bases and J by 4 bases, with 24 bases between the two germline ends. These records were also assigned to another study, of human thymus T cells. This second study says: The donor group consisted of healthy Finnish infants who were having corrective surgery for congenital heart defects. From resections taken during corrective heart surgery, the thymus tissue was obtained. Gene usage for V and J segments appeared biased in thymic and blood repertoires. Related studies found that unrelated individuals share highly overlapping thymic repertoires.

The sequenced sample was thymocytes. The chain carries TRBV4-1 and TRBJ1-1, with D possibly TRBD1 on 5 matching bases. The TCR originated in a girl less than two years old with a congenital heart defect. DNA for the CDR3: TGCGCCAGCAGCCAAGAGCGGCGACAGTGGTATCAAAAGGTCACTGAAGCTTTCTTT. This codes for CASSQERRQWYQKVTEAFF.